Below, one T cell receptor (beta chain) is given with its context. Its antigen is unknown. The entry originates in a study of T cell responses to AZD1222 COVID-19 vaccine. Turning to the study itself: Second doses were pooled across both intervals (about 4 or about 12 weeks). Study findings and constraints: Seropositivity was recorded at baseline in only a handful of AZD1222 recipients. Reportedly, nearly half of unique spike TCRs recognized epitopes outside B.1.351/B.1.1.7 mutations. The donor cohort was predominantly white British with a female majority, and clonal diversity may have been underestimated.

The repertoire was sequenced with immunoSEQ multiplex PCR; TCRdb's copy has only in-frame clones and lacks some. There are around 100,000 clones in the sample; less than 90% occur only once, and 16% lies in the top ten. This CDR3 is 14 amino acids long. J was trimmed by 8 bases and V by 5 bases; bases with no gene match: 7. Germline V gives CDR1 SGHTA, CDR2 FQGNSA. The TCR comes from an adult in good health. V usage is TRBV7-2 and J usage is TRBJ1-2; TRBD1 aligns across 11 bases. The specimen comprised peripheral blood, sampled on day 0 of AZD1222 vaccination. In DNA, the CDR3 is TGTGCCAGCAGCCAAGGACAGGGGGCGTGGGGCTACACCTTC. This codes for CASSQGQGAWGYTF.